Presented here are 26 T cell receptor beta chains from one specimen sequenced in a study of T cell changes during pregnancy in multiple sclerosis (dated by TCRdb to between 2018 and 2021). Library construction relied on the immunoSEQ multiplex PCR assay. Sourced from immuneACCESS, this table was stored by TCRdb with only in-frame sequences that have V and J called. A share of the clones is absent; for the studies checked, an unresolved V gene accounts for under half, and the remainder has no known explanation. Recorded for this sample are 20,000 or so clones; about 90% of them occurred a single time. Approximately 5% of the sample lies in the top ten. The sequencing here drew on CD8+ T cells from peripheral blood mononuclear cells, taken in the second trimester of pregnancy. Receptors originate from a female donor in good health, enrolled as a control in a pregnancy study.

This clone has only one observation. The chain carries TRBV19 and TRBJ2-1, with TRBD2 matching 13 bases. This CDR3 has 15 residues. The J segment lost 5 bases and the V segment lost 4 bases, leaving 2 bases of the junction unmatched. CDR1 is LNHDA, CDR2 SQIVND, per germline (reference sequence). CDR3: CASSTTSGGNNEQFF. The CDR3 bases are TGTGCCAGTAGTACGACTAGCGGGGGGAACAATGAGCAGTTCTTC.

This chain uses TRBV6-4 with TRBJ2-1; D possibly corresponds to TRBD1 (5 bases). The germline gives CDR1 MRHNA, CDR2 SNTAGT. The germline V and J ends were trimmed by 4 bases and 2 bases, with 18 bases remaining between them. This CDR3 is 17 amino acids long. CDR3 bases: TGTGCCAGCAGTGTCGCTCCAGGGTCTTTAGCCTACAATGAGCAGTTCTTC. The encoded protein is CASSVAPGSLAYNEQFF.

The V gene is TRBV14, the J gene TRBJ2-1, with a weak D call TRBD1 (5 bases). Trimming pared 5 bases from V and 4 bases from J, leaving 9 bases between. The CDR3 is 13 amino acids. Germline assignment: CDR1 SGHDN and CDR2 FVKESK. The CDR3 nucleotides read TGTGCCAGCAGCAGACAGAGATACAATGAGCAGTTCTTC. As protein: CASSRQRYNEQFF.

V usage is TRBV28 and J usage is TRBJ2-7; D gene ambiguous. The CDR3 loop spans 13 amino acids. V was trimmed by 7 bases and J by 0 bases, leaving 10 bases between them. CDR1 and CDR2 (germline): MDHEN, SYDVKM. As DNA, the CDR3 is TGTGCCAGCATCGGAGTACACTCCTACGAGCAGTACTTC. Translation: CASIGVHSYEQYF.

This rearrangement joins TRBV7-3 to TRBJ2-7; TRBD1 might be the D (5 bases). The CDR3 totals 13 residues. Looked up from germline, CDR1 is SGHTA and CDR2 is FQGTGA. Trimming left V 2 bases short and J 5 bases short, with 10 bases between. This CDR3 is CASSLFIGDEQYF. Written as DNA, the CDR3 is TGTGCCAGCAGCTTATTCATAGGGGACGAGCAGTACTTC.

The chain couples TRBV27 to TRBJ2-4, with unresolved D. Germline V gene sequence: CDR1 MNHEY, CDR2 SMNVEV (reference sequence). The CDR3 consists of 15 residues. The V gene lost 6 bases and the J gene lost 6 bases, with 18 bases spanning the gap. The CDR3 nucleotides are TGTGCCAGCAGCTCCTCGATCTCCTCAGGAAACATTCAGTACTTC. Translating gives CASSSSISSGNIQYF.

This chain connects TRBV6-5 to TRBJ2-5; the D gene is possibly TRBD2 (6 bases). Per germline, CDR1 MNHEY and CDR2 SVGAGI. The CDR3 covers 12 residues. Trimming removed 11 bases at V and 1 base at J, with 11 bases between. The CDR3 loop reads CASGLPQETQYF. CDR3 bases: TGTGCCTCGGGACTCCCCCAAGAGACCCAGTACTTC.

This clone was picked up one time. CDR3 region: CATRQGPNQPQHF. The CDR3 coding sequence is TGTGCCACCCGACAGGGACCAAATCAGCCCCAGCATTTT. The chain joins TRBV28 to TRBJ1-5, with 7 positions matching TRBD1. CDR3 length equals 13 residues. Germline-derived CDR1 and CDR2 are MDHEN and SYDVKM. Trimming took 10 bases from V and 4 from J; bases not matched to a gene: 7.

The chain joins TRBV30 to TRBJ1-5, with D hard to call. The CDR3 has 13 amino acids. Germline V lookup: CDR1 GTSNPN, CDR2 SVGIG (reference sequence). With 2 bases removed from V and 0 bases from J, the gap between germline ends came to 5 bases. The CDR3 DNA follows: TGTGCCTGGAGTCTAGATAGCAATCAGCCCCAGCATTTT. This codes for CAWSLDSNQPQHF.

The chain has TRBV5-1 and TRBJ1-1; 12 bases are shared with TRBD1. The CDR3 length is 15 residues. Trimming cost V 4 bases and J 7 bases; bases outside gene matches: 8. Germline-derived CDR1 and CDR2 are SGHRS and YFSETQ. The CDR3 region has the DNA TGCGCCAGCAGCCAGGGACAGGGGGCTTCCAATGAAGCTTTCTTT. Protein product: CASSQGQGASNEAFF.

This rearrangement joins TRBV19 to TRBJ1-1, with no clear D. With 5 bases removed from V and 3 bases from J, the gap between germline ends came to 16 bases. The germline V gene encodes CDR1 LNHDA and CDR2 SQIVND (reference sequence). This CDR3 comprises 15 residues. The CDR3 region is CASSPDPSGYTEAFF. In DNA form, the CDR3 reads TGTGCCAGTAGTCCCGACCCCTCGGGGTACACTGAAGCTTTCTTT.

The chain employs TRBV27 and TRBJ2-1; TRBD2 matches 8 bases. CDR1 is MNHEY, CDR2 SMNVEV, per germline (reference sequence). The junction had 7 bases not matched to a gene; V was cut back by 6 bases and J by 0 bases. This CDR3 contains 16 residues. CDR3 nucleotides: TGTGCCAGCAGCCGTAGCGGGGTGAGCTCCTACAATGAGCAGTTCTTC. Protein sequence: CASSRSGVSSYNEQFF.

This clone has only one observation. The chain carries TRBV5-1 and TRBJ1-2, with TRBD1 matching over 7 bases. With V trimmed by 6 bases and J by 6 bases, 11 bases remained unmatched. CDR1 and CDR2 (germline): SGHRS, YFSETQ. This CDR3 contains 14 residues. This chain's CDR3 is CASTKAPTGDGYTF. CDR3 sequence (DNA): TGCGCCAGCACCAAGGCCCCCACAGGGGATGGCTACACCTTC.

This clone was recorded only once. The V call is TRBV15, the J call TRBJ1-5; TRBD1 matches at 9 bases. Losses at the gene ends were 5 bases for V and 0 bases for J; bases not matched to a gene: 11. The V gene's germline CDR1 is LNHNV and CDR2 YYDKDF (reference sequence). The CDR3 totals 18 residues. The CDR3 sequence: CATSQGQGWRYSNQPQHF. The CDR3 DNA is TGTGCCACCAGCCAGGGACAGGGATGGAGGTATAGCAATCAGCCCCAGCATTTT.

The rearrangement uses TRBV9 and TRBJ2-3, with TRBD2 identical over 12 bases. J lost 5 bases, V lost 4 bases, and 5 bases had no gene match. The CDR3 is 15 amino acids. Germline-derived CDR1 and CDR2 are SGDLS and YYNGEE. CDR3 DNA: TGTGCCAGCAGCAACCTAGCGGGGGGGCTAGATACGCAGTATTTT. Amino acid sequence: CASSNLAGGLDTQYF. The variable domain in full, with the rest retrieved from reference TRBV9 and TRBJ2-3, is DSGVTQTPKHLITATGQRVTLRCSPRSGDLSVYWYQQSLDQGLQFLIQYYNGEERAKGNILERFSAQQFPDLHSELNLSSLELGDSALYFCASSNLAGGLDTQYFGPGTRLTVL.

This chain uses TRBV9 with TRBJ2-7; D is unclear. The CDR3 covers 12 residues. In germline, CDR1 is SGDLS, CDR2 YYNGEE. Trimming removed 0 bases at V and 5 bases at J, with 6 bases between. The CDR3 coding sequence is TGTGCCAGCAGCGTAGCAGGTGACGAGCAGTACTTC. Its translation is CASSVAGDEQYF.

The rearrangement joins TRBV11-1 to TRBJ2-4; D call uncertain. The CDR3 contains 14 residues. Germline values: CDR1 SGHAT, CDR2 FQDESV (reference sequence). Trimming stripped 5 bases from V and 1 base from J, with 9 bases between. CDR3 sequence (DNA): TGTGCCAGCAGCCCTTCGGTGGCCAAAAACATTCAGTACTTC. This gives the protein CASSPSVAKNIQYF.

The CDR3 sequence is CASSISLLDFEQFF. The CDR3, as DNA: TGTGCCAGTAGTATATCTTTACTAGATTTTGAGCAGTTCTTC. V and J are TRBV19 and TRBJ2-1; the D gene is possibly TRBD2 (5 bases). Germline V gene lookup returns CDR1 LNHDA and CDR2 SQIVND (reference sequence). The CDR3 loop spans 14 amino acids. Trimming left V 2 bases short and J 9 bases short, with 14 bases between.

The DNA of the CDR3 is TGTGCCAGCAGCTTGGAAGGGGGCCAACTCTATGGCTACACCTTC. Its protein product is CASSLEGGQLYGYTF. V is TRBV5-5 and J is TRBJ1-2; TRBD1 aligns across 7 bases. CDR3 length: 15 residues. CDR1 is SGHKS, CDR2 YYEKEE, per germline (reference sequence). Trimming removed 0 bases from V and 4 bases from J; junction bases left unmatched: 6.

The V and J genes are TRBV6-1 and TRBJ1-2; 9 bases map to TRBD1. Unmatched junction bases numbered 8, after V lost 1 base and J lost 5 bases. This CDR3 is built from 16 residues. Per germline, CDR1 MNHNS and CDR2 SASEGT. CDR3 in DNA: TGTGCCAGCAGTGAAGGGGAAGACAGGGGGTTTTATGGCTACACCTTC. Amino acids: CASSEGEDRGFYGYTF.

This chain links TRBV9 with TRBJ1-5, with TRBD1 matching 7 bases. Germline values: CDR1 SGDLS, CDR2 YYNGEE. V shed 0 bases, J shed 3 bases, and the junction held 3 bases outside the gene matches. The CDR3 is 15 amino acids. The CDR3 is CASSVDDRVNQPQHF. The CDR3 DNA sequence: TGTGCCAGCAGCGTAGATGACAGGGTCAATCAGCCCCAGCATTTT.

This chain links TRBV6-1 with TRBJ2-7, with TRBD1 matching 9 bases. The J segment lost 4 bases and the V segment lost 0 bases, leaving 7 bases of the junction unmatched. The CDR3 is 16 amino acids. Germline V lookup: CDR1 MNHNS, CDR2 SASEGT. The CDR3: CASSEAGTGLGYEQYF. In DNA, the CDR3 is TGTGCCAGCAGTGAAGCCGGGACAGGGTTGGGGTACGAGCAGTACTTC.

This clone appeared once. The chain links TRBV4-2 to TRBJ2-7; 7 nucleotides align to TRBD1. Germline loops: CDR1 LGHNA, CDR2 YNFKEQ. The CDR3 extends over 14 amino acids. V trimming: 3 bases; J trimming: 3 bases; junction bases outside the gene matches: 5. The CDR3 spells CASSHPGQVYEQYF. The CDR3 coding sequence is TGTGCCAGCAGCCACCCCGGACAGGTCTACGAGCAGTACTTC.

V usage is TRBV5-1 and J usage is TRBJ2-2; TRBD2 matches 11 bases. The CDR3 sequence is 17 residues long. V lost 4 bases and J lost 6; bases outside the gene matches: 11. Germline lookup yields CDR1 SGHRS and CDR2 YFSETQ. CDR3: CASSAHPLAGVAGELFF. As DNA, the CDR3 is TGCGCCAGCAGCGCCCACCCACTAGCGGGAGTCGCCGGGGAGCTGTTTTTT. Together with reference TRBV5-1 and TRBJ2-2, the CDR3 gives the full variable domain: KAGVTQTPRYLIKTRGQQVTLSCSPISGHRSVSWYQQTPGQGLQFLFEYFSETQRNKGNFPGRFSGRQFSNSRSEMNVSTLELGDSALYLCASSAHPLAGVAGELFFGEGSRLTVL.

The J gene is TRBJ2-2, the V gene TRBV14; D gene ambiguous. The germline V and J ends were trimmed by 3 bases and 0 bases, with 5 bases remaining between them. The CDR3 contains 14 residues. Germline assignment: CDR1 SGHDN and CDR2 FVKESK. The CDR3 loop reads CASSHNSNTGELFF. The CDR3 DNA is TGTGCCAGCAGCCACAACTCGAACACCGGGGAGCTGTTTTTT.

This clone was seen a few times. V is TRBV27 and J is TRBJ2-7; TRBD2 might be the D (5 bases). CDR3 length: 13 amino acids. Germline V gene lookup returns CDR1 MNHEY and CDR2 SMNVEV (reference sequence). Trimming cost V 5 bases and J 9 bases, with 17 bases left between them. The DNA for the CDR3 is TGTGCCAGCAGTCCGGGCGGGCCTATATCGCAGTACTTC. This gives the protein CASSPGGPISQYF.